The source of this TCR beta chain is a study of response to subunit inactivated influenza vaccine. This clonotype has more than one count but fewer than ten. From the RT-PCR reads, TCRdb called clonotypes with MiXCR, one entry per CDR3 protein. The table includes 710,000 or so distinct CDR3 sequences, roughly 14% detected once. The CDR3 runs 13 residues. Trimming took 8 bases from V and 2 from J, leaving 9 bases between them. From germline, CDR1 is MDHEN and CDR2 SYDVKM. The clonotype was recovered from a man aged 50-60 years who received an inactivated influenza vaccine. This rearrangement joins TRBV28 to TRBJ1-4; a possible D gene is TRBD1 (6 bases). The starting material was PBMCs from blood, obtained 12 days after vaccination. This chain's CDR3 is CASRTATNEKLFF. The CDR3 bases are TGTGCCAGCCGGACAGCTACTAATGAAAAACTGTTTTTT.